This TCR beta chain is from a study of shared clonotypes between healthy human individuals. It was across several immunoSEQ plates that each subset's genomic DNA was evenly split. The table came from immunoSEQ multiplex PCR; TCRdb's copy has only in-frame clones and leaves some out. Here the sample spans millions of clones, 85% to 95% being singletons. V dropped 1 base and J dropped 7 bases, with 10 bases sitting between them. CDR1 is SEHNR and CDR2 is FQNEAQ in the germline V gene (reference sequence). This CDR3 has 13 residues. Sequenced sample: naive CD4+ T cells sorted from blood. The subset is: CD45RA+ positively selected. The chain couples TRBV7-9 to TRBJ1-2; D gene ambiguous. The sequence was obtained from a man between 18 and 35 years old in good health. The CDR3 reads CASSLGPGGGYTF. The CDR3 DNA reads TGTGCCAGCAGCTTAGGCCCGGGCGGTGGCTACACCTTC.